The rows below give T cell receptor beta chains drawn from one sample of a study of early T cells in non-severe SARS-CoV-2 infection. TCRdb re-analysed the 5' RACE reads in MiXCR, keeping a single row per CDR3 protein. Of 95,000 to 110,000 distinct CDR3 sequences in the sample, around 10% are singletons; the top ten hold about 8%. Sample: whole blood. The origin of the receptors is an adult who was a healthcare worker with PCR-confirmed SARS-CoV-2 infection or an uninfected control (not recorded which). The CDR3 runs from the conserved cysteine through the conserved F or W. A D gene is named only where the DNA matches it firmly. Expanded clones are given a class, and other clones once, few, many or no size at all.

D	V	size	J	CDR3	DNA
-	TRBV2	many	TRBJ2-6	CASTEHGAGANVLTF	TGTGCCAGCACCGAACATGGGGCTGGGGCCAACGTCCTGACTTTC
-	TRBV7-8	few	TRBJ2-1	CASSLVPRLTRLGEQFF	TGTGCCAGCAGCTTAGTACCCCGGCTGACCCGTCTAGGGGAGCAGTTCTTC
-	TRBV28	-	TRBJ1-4	CASSLPPGNREKLFF	TGTGCCAGCAGTCTCCCCCCGGGAAACCGAGAAAAACTGTTTTTT
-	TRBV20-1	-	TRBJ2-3	CSARSVDTQYF	TGCAGTGCTAGGAGCGTTGATACGCAGTATTTT
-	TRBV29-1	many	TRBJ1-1	CSVEAGGSTEAFF	TGCAGCGTTGAAGCCGGGGGTTCCACTGAAGCTTTCTTT
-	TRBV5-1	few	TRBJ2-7	CASSLYDPGYEQYF	TGCGCCAGCAGCTTGTACGACCCAGGCTACGAGCAGTACTTC
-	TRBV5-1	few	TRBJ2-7	CASSLDGNPEQYF	TGCGCCAGCAGCTTGGATGGGAATCCCGAGCAGTACTTC
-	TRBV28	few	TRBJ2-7	CASSPGTGIYEQYF	TGTGCCAGCAGTCCGGGAACAGGGATCTACGAGCAGTACTTC
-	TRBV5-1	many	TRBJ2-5	CASSTTVPQETQYF	TGCGCCAGCAGCACGACAGTTCCCCAAGAGACCCAGTACTTC
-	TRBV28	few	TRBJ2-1	CASGLNEQFF	TGTGCCAGCGGGCTCAATGAGCAGTTCTTC
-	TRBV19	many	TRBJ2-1	CASSVGVYAGTYNEQFF	TGTGCCAGTAGTGTCGGGGTTTATGCGGGGACCTACAATGAGCAGTTCTTC
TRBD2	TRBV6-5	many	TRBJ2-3	CASSPPGRDSDTQYF	TGTGCCAGCAGCCCCCCCGGGAGGGACTCAGATACGCAGTATTTT
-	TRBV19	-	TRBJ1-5	CASKQDLEGQPQHF	TGTGCCAGCAAGCAGGATTTGGAGGGTCAGCCCCAGCATTTT
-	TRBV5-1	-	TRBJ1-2	CASSLTYPGAAGYTF	TGCGCCAGCAGCTTGACCTATCCGGGGGCAGCTGGCTACACCTTC
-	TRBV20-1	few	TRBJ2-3	CSAKISRDTQYF	TGCAGTGCAAAAATCAGCAGAGATACGCAGTATTTT
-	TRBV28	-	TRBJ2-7	CASSFPGEQYF	TGTGCCAGCAGTTTCCCTGGGGAGCAGTACTTC
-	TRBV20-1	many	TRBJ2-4	CSAIFLAKNIQYF	TGCAGTGCTATCTTCCTAGCCAAAAACATTCAGTACTTC
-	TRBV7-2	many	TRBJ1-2	CASSLLTASTDGYTF	TGTGCCAGCAGCCTCCTAACAGCGAGCACAGATGGCTACACCTTC
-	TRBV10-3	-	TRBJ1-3	CATTRSSGDAGNTIYF	TGTGCCACTACACGCTCCTCAGGGGATGCTGGAAACACCATATATTTT
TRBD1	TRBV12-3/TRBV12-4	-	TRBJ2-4	CASSYGTGGSLLTAKNIQYF	TGTGCCAGCAGTTACGGGACAGGGGGATCGCTTTTGACGGCCAAAAACATTCAGTACTTC
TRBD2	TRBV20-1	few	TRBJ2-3	CSARSGTSGRPLAQYF	TGCAGTGCTAGATCAGGGACTAGCGGGAGGCCCCTCGCGCAGTATTTT
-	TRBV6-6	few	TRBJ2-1	CASIDRSSYNEQFF	TGTGCCAGCATTGACAGGAGCTCCTACAATGAGCAGTTCTTC
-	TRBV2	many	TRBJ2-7	CASSGEDWREQYF	TGTGCCAGCAGTGGGGAGGACTGGCGGGAGCAGTACTTC
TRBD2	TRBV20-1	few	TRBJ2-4	CSAFEAGSAKNIQYF	TGCAGTGCCTTCGAAGCGGGGTCCGCCAAAAACATTCAGTACTTC
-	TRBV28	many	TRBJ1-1	CASSPTVNTEAFF	TGTGCCAGCAGCCCGACAGTGAACACTGAAGCTTTCTTT
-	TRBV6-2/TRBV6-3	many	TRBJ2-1	CASSRYGEQFF	TGTGCCAGCAGCCGCTACGGTGAGCAGTTCTTC
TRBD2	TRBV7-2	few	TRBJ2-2	CASSRTSAVTGELFF	TGTGCCAGCAGCCGGACTAGCGCTGTCACCGGGGAGCTGTTTTTT
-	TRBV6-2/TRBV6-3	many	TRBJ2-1	CASSKLSGNNEQFF	TGTGCCAGCAGTAAACTCTCAGGTAACAATGAGCAGTTCTTC
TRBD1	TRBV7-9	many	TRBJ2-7	CASSPRDRGTYEQYF	TGTGCCAGCAGCCCCCGGGACAGGGGGACCTACGAGCAGTACTTC
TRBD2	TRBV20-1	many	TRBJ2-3	CSARVAGGGADTQYF	TGCAGTGCTAGAGTCGCGGGAGGTGGCGCAGATACGCAGTATTTT
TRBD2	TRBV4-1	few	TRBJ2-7	CASSQVDMGLAGGHEQYF	TGCGCCAGCAGCCAAGTGGATATGGGACTAGCGGGAGGGCACGAGCAGTACTTC
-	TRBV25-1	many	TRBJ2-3	CASSDRSPASTDTQYF	TGTGCCAGCAGTGATAGGTCTCCAGCCAGCACAGATACGCAGTATTTT
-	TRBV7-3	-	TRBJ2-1	CASSPWGDFGDEQFF	TGTGCCAGCAGCCCCTGGGGCGACTTCGGCGATGAGCAGTTCTTC
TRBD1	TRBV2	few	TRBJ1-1	CASSTTGDAFF	TGTGCCAGCAGTACCACAGGGGACGCTTTCTTT
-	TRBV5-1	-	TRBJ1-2	CASRFFSLDGYTF	TGCGCCAGCAGGTTCTTTTCCCTGGATGGCTACACCTTC
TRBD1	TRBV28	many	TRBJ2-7	CASSWTGARYEQYF	TGTGCCAGCAGTTGGACAGGGGCGAGATACGAGCAGTACTTC
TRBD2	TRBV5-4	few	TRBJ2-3	CASSFWRDSGSPQYF	TGTGCCAGCAGCTTTTGGAGGGATAGCGGGAGCCCGCAGTATTTT
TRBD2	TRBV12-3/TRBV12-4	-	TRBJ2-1	CASSLIASGVNEQFF	TGTGCCAGCAGTTTAATCGCTAGCGGGGTTAATGAGCAGTTCTTC
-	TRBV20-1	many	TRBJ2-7	CSASEVATTYEQYF	TGCAGTGCAAGTGAGGTAGCGACTACCTACGAGCAGTACTTC